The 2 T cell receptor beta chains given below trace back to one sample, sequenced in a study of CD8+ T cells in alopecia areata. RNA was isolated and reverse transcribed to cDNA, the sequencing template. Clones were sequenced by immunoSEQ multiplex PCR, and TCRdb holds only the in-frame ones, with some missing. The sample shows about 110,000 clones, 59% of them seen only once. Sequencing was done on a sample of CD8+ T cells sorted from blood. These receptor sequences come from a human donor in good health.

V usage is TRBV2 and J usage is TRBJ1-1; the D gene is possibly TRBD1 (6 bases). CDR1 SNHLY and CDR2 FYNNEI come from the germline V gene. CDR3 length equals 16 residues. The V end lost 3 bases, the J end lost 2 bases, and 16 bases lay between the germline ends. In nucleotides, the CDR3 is TGTGCCAGCAGTGACCCGATAGGACAGACCAACACTGAAGCTTTCTTT. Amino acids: CASSDPIGQTNTEAFF.

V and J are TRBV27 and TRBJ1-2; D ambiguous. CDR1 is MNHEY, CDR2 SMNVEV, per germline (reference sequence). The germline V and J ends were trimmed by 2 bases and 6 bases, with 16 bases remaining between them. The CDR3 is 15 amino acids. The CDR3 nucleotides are TGTGCCAGCAGTTTAGGCGCAAGTCTGAATGATGGCTACACCTTC. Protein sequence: CASSLGASLNDGYTF.